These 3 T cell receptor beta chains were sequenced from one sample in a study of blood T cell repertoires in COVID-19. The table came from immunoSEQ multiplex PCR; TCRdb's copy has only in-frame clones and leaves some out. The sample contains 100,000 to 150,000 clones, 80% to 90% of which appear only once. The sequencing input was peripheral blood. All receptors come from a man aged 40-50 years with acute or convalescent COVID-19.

The DNA for the CDR3 is TGCGCCAGCAGCCTGGACAGAACTAACACTGAAGCTTTCTTT. Amino acids: CASSLDRTNTEAFF. This chain uses TRBV5-1 with TRBJ1-1, with D possibly being TRBD1 (6 bases). Germline V CDR1 and CDR2: SGHRS, YFSETQ. There are 14 residues in the CDR3. Trimming pared 4 bases from V and 2 bases from J, leaving 12 bases between.

As DNA, the CDR3 is TGTGCCAGCTCACCACCGGTAGCAAGCACCGGGGAGCTGTTTTTT. Protein: CASSPPVASTGELFF. The chain joins TRBV18 to TRBJ2-2; D is uncertain. This CDR3 is 15 amino acids long. The V end was cut by 0 bases, the J end by 4 bases, with 9 bases between. Germline CDR1 and CDR2: KGHSH and LQKENI.

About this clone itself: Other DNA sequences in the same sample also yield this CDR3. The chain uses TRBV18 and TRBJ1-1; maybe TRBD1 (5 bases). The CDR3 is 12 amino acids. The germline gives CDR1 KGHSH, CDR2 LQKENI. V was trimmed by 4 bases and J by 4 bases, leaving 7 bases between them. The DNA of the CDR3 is TGTGCCAGCTCACGGGGGGGCACTGAAGCTTTCTTT. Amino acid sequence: CASSRGGTEAFF.